The subject of this entry is one TCR beta chain. Antigen: not known. The CDR3 contains 14 residues. V was trimmed by 4 bases and J by 7 bases, leaving 15 bases between them. Germline V gives CDR1 LGHNA, CDR2 YSLEER. This sample was taken from a study of OX40 agonist ivuxolimab in advanced cancers. Across the whole study: Patients were treated with ivuxolimab, an agonistic anti-OX40 (CD134) antibody.

TCRdb keeps only in-frame clones here, not all; method: immunoSEQ multiplex PCR. This sample yields over 10,000 clones, of which approximately 90% are seen a single time; roughly 73% belongs to the top ten. Regarding the study as a whole: Researchers report that CD8+ T cells had, on average, more expanded clones than CD4+.

Sample: CD4+ or CD8+ T cells sorted from blood, taken in a trial of the OX40 agonist ivuxolimab. This chain connects TRBV4-3 to TRBJ2-3; D might be TRBD1 (5 bases). The TCR comes from an adult with an advanced solid tumor such as melanoma, head and neck, liver or kidney cancer. The CDR3: CASSLLIRGYTQYF. CDR3 DNA: TGCGCCAGCAGCCTTCTAATTAGGGGTTATACGCAGTATTTT.